This passage covers 10 T cell receptor beta chains from one sample sequenced in a study of T-cell reconstitution after alpha-beta-depleted transplantation in children. Preparation of the TCRbeta library was carried out with unique molecular identifiers. TCRdb redid the calling of the PCR reads with MiXCR, one entry per CDR3 protein. This repertoire shows approximately 47,000 distinct CDR3 sequences, about 47% found once; its top ten account for roughly two fifths. The sequenced sample was peripheral blood, obtained before TCRalphabeta/CD19-depleted stem cell transplant. The receptors were sampled from a boy younger than two with SCID, due to receive a stem cell transplant.

A few counts support this clonotype. The rearrangement joins TRBV29-1 to TRBJ2-3; 7 nucleotides align to TRBD2. Germline V gene data show CDR1 as SQVTM and CDR2 as ANQGSEA. The V gene end was trimmed by 4 bases and the J gene end by 0 bases; junction bases not matched to a gene: 10. The length of the CDR3 is 16 residues. The CDR3 loop reads CSVAGRAGDSTDTQYF. The CDR3 region has the DNA TGCAGCGTTGCCGGCCGGGCGGGGGACAGCACAGATACGCAGTATTTT.

This clonotype was detected only a few times. The rearrangement links TRBV7-3 to TRBJ2-1; the match to TRBD2 covers 9 bases. The germline gives CDR1 SGHTA, CDR2 FQGTGA. This CDR3 is 15 amino acids long. The V gene end was trimmed by 2 bases and the J gene end by 4 bases; junction bases not matched to a gene: 3. The CDR3 here is CASSLAGGDYNEQFF. The CDR3 region has the DNA TGTGCCAGCAGCTTAGCGGGGGGGGATTACAATGAGCAGTTCTTC.

V and J are TRBV6-5 and TRBJ2-5; TRBD2 matches at 10 bases. The CDR3 consists of 16 residues. V shed 4 bases, J shed 2 bases, and the junction held 7 bases outside the gene matches. Germline CDR1 MNHEY, CDR2 SVGAGI. The CDR3 loop is CASSSLGSGGQETQYF. CDR3 DNA: TGTGCCAGCAGTTCCCTCGGTAGCGGGGGGCAAGAGACCCAGTACTTC.

In its sample, this clonotype was seen a few times. The chain uses TRBV9 and TRBJ2-3; unclear D gene. Germline V lookup: CDR1 SGDLS, CDR2 YYNGEE. The CDR3 consists of 14 residues. Between the trimmed V and J ends, which lost 4 bases and 3 bases, there was a span of 12 bases. The CDR3 region is CASSNRLATDTQYF. DNA for the CDR3: TGTGCCAGCAGCAACCGCTTAGCTACAGATACGCAGTATTTT. Together with reference TRBV9 and TRBJ2-3, the CDR3 gives the full variable domain: DSGVTQTPKHLITATGQRVTLRCSPRSGDLSVYWYQQSLDQGLQFLIQYYNGEERAKGNILERFSAQQFPDLHSELNLSSLELGDSALYFCASSNRLATDTQYFGPGTRLTVL.

The chain uses TRBV20-1 and TRBJ1-2; the D is unclear. Per germline, CDR1 DFQATT and CDR2 SNEGSKA (reference sequence). V was cut by 3 bases and J by 2 bases, with 10 bases left in between. The CDR3 is 13 amino acids. CDR3: CSASSTENYGYTF. The DNA for the CDR3 is TGCAGTGCTAGCTCCACGGAGAACTATGGCTACACCTTC.

This clonotype was recorded a few times. The rearrangement joins TRBV28 to TRBJ2-1, with 7 bases identical to TRBD1. CDR3 length equals 15 residues. Trimming cost V 7 bases and J 4 bases; bases outside gene matches: 10. CDR1 MDHEN and CDR2 SYDVKM come from the germline V gene. In nucleotides, the CDR3 is TGTGCCAGCAATCACCGGGACAGTCCTTACAATGAGCAGTTCTTC. As protein: CASNHRDSPYNEQFF.

Ten or more counts support this clonotype. The chain recombines TRBV5-4 with TRBJ1-2; 7 positions agree with TRBD1. CDR3 length: 13 residues. With 5 bases clipped from V and 5 bases from J, the junction kept 6 bases outside the gene matches. Germline V lookup: CDR1 SGHNT, CDR2 YYREEE (reference sequence). CDR3 DNA: TGTGCCAGCAGTACCGGACAGGAGTATGGCTACACCTTC. It specifies CASSTGQEYGYTF. Combining the CDR3 with reference TRBV5-4 and TRBJ1-2 gives the whole variable domain ETGVTQSPTHLIKTRGQQVTLRCSSQSGHNTVSWYQQALGQGPQFIFQYYREEENGRGNFPPRFSGLQFPNYSSELNVNALELDDSALYLCASSTGQEYGYTFGSGTRLTVV.

The rearrangement joins TRBV6-6 to TRBJ1-3; no definite D call. V gave up 8 bases and J gave up 0 bases, with 8 bases separating them. Germline CDR1 reads MNHNY; CDR2 reads SVGAGI (reference sequence). The CDR3 loop spans 13 amino acids. This CDR3 is CASRQISGNTIYF. The CDR3 nucleotides read TGTGCCAGCCGCCAGATCTCTGGAAACACCATATATTTT.

V and J are TRBV6-1 and TRBJ2-1; maybe TRBD2 (5 bases). CDR1 and CDR2 from the germline V gene are MNHNS and SASEGT. Trimming took off 6 bases at V and 10 bases at J, with 13 bases between the two ends. The CDR3 is made up of 12 amino acids. The CDR3: CASSGDSGEQFF. The CDR3 nucleotides are TGTGCCAGCAGCGGGGATTCGGGGGAGCAGTTCTTC.

The V and J genes are TRBV20-1 and TRBJ1-1; 10 bases align to TRBD1. With V trimmed by 3 bases and J by 0 bases, 7 bases remained unmatched. The CDR3 extends over 16 amino acids. Germline CDR1 reads DFQATT; CDR2 reads SNEGSKA (reference sequence). DNA for the CDR3: TGCAGTGCTAGGGCTGGGGGACAGGGGATGAACACTGAAGCTTTCTTT. This translates into CSARAGGQGMNTEAFF.